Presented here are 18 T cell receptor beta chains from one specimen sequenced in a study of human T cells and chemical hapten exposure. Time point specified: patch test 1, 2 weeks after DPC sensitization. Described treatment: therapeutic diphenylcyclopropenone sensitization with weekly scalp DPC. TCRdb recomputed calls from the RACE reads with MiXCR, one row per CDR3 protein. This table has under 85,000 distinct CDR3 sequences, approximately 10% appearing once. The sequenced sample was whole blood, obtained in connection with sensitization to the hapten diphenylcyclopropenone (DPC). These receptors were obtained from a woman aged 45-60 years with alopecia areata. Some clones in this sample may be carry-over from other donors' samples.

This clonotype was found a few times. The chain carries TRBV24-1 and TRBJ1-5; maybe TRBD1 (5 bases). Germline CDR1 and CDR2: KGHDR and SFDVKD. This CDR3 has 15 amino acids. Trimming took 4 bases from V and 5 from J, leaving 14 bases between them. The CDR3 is CATSDPRGDDQPQHF. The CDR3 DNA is TGTGCCACCAGTGACCCTAGGGGAGACGATCAGCCCCAGCATTTT.

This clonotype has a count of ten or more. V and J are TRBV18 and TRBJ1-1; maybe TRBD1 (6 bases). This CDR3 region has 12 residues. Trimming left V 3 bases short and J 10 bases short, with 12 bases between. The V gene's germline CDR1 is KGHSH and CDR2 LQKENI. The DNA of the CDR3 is TGTGCCAGCTCACCCGTCGAGGGGGTAGCTTTCTTT. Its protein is CASSPVEGVAFF. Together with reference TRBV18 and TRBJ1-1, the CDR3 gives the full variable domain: NAGVMQNPRHLVRRRGQEARLRCSPMKGHSHVYWYRQLPEEGLKFMVYLQKENIIDESGMPKERFSAEFPKEGPSILRIQQVVRGDSAAYFCASSPVEGVAFFGQGTRLTVV.

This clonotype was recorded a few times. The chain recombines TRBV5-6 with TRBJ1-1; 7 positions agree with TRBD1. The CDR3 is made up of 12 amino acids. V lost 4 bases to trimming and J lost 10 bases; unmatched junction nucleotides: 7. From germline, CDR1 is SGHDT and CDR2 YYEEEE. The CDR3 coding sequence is TGTGCCAGCAGCAAATTCCAGGGGGGAGCTTTCTTT. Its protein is CASSKFQGGAFF. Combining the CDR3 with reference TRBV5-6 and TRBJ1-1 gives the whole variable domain DAGVTQSPTHLIKTRGQQVTLRCSPKSGHDTVSWYQQALGQGPQFIFQYYEEEERQRGNFPDRFSGHQFPNYSSELNVNALLLGDSALYLCASSKFQGGAFFGQGTRLTVV.

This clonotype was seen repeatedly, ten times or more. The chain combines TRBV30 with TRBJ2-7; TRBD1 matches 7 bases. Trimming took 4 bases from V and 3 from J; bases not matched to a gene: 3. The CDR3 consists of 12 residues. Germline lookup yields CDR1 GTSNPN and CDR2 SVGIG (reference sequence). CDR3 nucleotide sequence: TGTGCCTGGAACACAGGGGTCTACGAGCAGTACTTC. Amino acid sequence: CAWNTGVYEQYF.

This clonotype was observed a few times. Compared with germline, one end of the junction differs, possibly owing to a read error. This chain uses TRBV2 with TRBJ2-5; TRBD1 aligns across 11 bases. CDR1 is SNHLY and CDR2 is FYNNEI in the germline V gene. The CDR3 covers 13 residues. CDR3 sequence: CASSSDRGRPLDF. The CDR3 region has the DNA TGTGCCAGCAGCTCGGACAGGGGGCGACCTCTGGACTTC.

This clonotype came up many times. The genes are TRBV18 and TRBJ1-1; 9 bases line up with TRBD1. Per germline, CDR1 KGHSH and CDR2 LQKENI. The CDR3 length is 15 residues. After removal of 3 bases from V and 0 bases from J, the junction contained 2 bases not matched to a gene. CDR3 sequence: CASSPRTGVNTEAFF. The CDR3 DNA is TGTGCCAGCTCACCGAGGACAGGGGTGAACACTGAAGCTTTCTTT.

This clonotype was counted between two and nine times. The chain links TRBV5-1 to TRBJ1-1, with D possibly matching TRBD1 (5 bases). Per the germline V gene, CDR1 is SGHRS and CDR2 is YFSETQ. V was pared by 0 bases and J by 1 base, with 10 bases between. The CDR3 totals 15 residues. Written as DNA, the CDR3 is TGCGCCAGCAGCTTGGCCGGGGCTCAGAACACTGAAGCTTTCTTT. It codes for CASSLAGAQNTEAFF.

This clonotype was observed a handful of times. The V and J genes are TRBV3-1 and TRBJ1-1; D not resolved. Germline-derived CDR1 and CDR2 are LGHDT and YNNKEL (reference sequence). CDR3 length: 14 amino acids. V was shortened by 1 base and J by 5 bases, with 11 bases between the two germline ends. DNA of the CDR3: TGTGCCAGCAGCCAAGGGGGAGGGCAAACTGAAGCTTTCTTT. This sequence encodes CASSQGGGQTEAFF.

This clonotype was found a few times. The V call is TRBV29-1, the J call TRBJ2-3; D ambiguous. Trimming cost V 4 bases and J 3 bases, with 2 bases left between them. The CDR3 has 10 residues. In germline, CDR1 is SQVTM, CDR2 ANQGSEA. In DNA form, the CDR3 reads TGCAGCGTTGCAACAGATACGCAGTATTTT. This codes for CSVATDTQYF.

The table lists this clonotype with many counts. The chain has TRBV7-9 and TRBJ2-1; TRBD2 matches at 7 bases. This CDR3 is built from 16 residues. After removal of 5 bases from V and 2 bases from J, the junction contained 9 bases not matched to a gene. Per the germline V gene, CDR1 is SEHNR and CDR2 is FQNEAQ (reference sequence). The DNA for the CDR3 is TGTGCCAGCAGCGGGCCCCCTAGCGGCCCCTACAATGAGCAGTTCTTC. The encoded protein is CASSGPPSGPYNEQFF.

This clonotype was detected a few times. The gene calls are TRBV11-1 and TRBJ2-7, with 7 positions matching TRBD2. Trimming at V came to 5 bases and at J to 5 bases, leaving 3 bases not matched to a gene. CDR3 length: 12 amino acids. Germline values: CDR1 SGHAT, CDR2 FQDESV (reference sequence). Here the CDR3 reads CASSHTSDEQYF. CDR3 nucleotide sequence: TGTGCCAGCAGCCATACTAGCGACGAGCAGTACTTC.

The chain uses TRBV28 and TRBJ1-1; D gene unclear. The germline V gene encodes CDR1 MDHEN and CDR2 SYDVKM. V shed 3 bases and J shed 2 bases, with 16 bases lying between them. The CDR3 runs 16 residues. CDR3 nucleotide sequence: TGTGCCAGCAGTTTTGCCGGGAGACGTTTAAACACTGAAGCTTTCTTT. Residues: CASSFAGRRLNTEAFF. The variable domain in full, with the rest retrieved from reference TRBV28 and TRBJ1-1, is DVKVTQSSRYLVKRTGEKVFLECVQDMDHENMFWYRQDPGLGLRLIYFSYDVKMKEKGDIPEGYSVSREKKERFSLILESASTNQTSMYLCASSFAGRRLNTEAFFGQGTRLTVV.

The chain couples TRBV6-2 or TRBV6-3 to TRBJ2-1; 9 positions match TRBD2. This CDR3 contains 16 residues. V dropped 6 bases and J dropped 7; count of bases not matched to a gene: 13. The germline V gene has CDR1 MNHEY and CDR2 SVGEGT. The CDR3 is CASSPGLREGRNEQFF. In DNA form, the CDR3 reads TGTGCCAGCAGCCCCGGACTGCGGGAGGGCCGAAATGAGCAGTTCTTC.

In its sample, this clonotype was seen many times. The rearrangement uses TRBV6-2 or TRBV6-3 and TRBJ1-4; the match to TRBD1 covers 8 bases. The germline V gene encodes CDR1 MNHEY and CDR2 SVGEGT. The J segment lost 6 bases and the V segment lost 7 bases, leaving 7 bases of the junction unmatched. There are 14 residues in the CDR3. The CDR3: CASTYGQGYEKLFF. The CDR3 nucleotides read TGTGCCAGCACCTACGGACAGGGATATGAAAAACTGTTTTTT.

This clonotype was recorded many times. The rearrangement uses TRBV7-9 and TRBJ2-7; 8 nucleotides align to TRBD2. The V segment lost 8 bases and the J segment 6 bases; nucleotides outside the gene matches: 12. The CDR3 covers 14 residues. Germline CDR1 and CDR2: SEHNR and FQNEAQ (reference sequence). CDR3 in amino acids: CASLIAGGNGEQYF. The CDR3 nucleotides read TGTGCCAGCCTAATCGCGGGGGGCAACGGCGAGCAGTACTTC.

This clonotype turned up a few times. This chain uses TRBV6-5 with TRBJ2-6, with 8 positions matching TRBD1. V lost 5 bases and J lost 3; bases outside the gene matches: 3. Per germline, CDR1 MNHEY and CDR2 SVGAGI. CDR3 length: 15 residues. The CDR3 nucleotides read TGTGCCAGCAGTCTTACAGGGGGTGGGGCCAACGTCCTGACTTTC. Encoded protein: CASSLTGGGANVLTF.

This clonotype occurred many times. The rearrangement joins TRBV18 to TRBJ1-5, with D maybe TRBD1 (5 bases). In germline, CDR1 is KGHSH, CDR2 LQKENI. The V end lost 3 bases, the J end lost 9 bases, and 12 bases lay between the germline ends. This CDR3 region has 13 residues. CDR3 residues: CASSPQGERPQHF. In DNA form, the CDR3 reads TGTGCCAGCTCACCCCAGGGCGAGAGGCCCCAGCATTTT.

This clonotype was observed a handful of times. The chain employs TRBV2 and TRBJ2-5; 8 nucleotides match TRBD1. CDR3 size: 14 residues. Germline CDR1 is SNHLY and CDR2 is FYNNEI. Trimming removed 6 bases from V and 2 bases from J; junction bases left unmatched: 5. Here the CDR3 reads CASSRDRTQETQYF. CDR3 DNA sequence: TGTGCCAGCAGCCGGGACAGGACACAAGAGACCCAGTACTTC.